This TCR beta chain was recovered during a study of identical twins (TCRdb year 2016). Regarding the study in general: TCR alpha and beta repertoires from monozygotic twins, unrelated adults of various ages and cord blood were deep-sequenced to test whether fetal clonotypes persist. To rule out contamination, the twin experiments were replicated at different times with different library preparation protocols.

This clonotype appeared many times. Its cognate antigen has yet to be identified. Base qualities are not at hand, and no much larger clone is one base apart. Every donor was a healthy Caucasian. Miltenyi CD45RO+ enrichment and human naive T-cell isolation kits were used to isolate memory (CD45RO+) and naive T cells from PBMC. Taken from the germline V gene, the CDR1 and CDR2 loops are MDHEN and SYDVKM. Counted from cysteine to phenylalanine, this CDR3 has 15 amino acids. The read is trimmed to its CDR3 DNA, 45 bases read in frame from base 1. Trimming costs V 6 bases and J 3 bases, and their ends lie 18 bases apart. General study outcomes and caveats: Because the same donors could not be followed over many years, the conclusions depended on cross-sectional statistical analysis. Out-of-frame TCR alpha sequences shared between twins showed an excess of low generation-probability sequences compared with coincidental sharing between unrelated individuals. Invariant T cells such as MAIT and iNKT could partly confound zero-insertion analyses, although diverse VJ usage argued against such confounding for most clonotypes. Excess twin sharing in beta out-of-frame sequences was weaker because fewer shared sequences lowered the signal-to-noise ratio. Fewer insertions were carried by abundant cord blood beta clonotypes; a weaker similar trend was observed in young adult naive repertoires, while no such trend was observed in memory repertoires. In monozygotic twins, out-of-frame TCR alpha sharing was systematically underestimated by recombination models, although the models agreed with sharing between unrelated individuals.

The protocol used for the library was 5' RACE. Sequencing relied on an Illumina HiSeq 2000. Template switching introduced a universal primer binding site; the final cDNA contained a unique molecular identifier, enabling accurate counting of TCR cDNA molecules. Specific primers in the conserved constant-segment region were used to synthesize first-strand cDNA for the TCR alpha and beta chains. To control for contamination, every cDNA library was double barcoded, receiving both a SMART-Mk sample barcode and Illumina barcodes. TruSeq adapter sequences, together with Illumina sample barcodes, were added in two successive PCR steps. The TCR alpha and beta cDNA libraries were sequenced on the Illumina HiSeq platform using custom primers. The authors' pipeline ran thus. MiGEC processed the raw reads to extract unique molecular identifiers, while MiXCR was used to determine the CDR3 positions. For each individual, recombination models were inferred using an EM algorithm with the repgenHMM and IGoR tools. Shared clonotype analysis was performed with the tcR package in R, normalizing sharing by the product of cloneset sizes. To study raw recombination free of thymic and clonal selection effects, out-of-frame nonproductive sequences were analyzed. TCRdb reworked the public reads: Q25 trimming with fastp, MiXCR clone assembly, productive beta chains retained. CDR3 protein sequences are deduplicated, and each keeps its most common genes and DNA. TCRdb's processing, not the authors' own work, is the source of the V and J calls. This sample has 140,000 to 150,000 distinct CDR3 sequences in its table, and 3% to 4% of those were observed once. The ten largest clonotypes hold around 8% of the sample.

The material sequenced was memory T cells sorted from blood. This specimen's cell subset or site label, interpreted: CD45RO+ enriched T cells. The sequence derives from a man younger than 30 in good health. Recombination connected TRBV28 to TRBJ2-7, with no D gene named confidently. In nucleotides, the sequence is TGTGCCAGCAGCCCCCGGTTTCGGAATATCTACGAGCAGTACTTC. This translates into CASSPRFRNIYEQYF.